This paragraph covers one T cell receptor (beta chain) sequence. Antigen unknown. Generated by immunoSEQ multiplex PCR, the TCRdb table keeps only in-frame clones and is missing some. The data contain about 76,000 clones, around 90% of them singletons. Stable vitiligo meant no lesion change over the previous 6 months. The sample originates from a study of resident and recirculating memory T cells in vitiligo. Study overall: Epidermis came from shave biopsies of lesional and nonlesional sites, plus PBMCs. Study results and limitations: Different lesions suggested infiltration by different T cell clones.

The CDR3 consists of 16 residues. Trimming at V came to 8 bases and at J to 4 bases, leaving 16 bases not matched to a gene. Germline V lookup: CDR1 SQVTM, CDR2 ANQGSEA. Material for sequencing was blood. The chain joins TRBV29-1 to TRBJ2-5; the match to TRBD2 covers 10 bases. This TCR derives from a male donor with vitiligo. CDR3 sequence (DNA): TGCAGCCTCGGGGGTGGATCTAGCGGGAGTAGAGAGACCCAGTACTTC. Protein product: CSLGGGSSGSRETQYF.